This passage covers 10 T cell receptor beta chains from one sample sequenced in a study of T cell responses to AZD1222 COVID-19 vaccine. Repertoires were generated with immunoSEQ multiplex PCR, while TCRdb's copy carries only in-frame clones and drops some. This sample has around 83,000 clones, with roughly 84% found just once. The source material was peripheral blood, sampled on day 0 of AZD1222 vaccination. These receptors all come from an adult in good health.

The V call is TRBV10-3, the J call TRBJ2-5, with D uncertain. The CDR3 spans 13 residues. CDR1 and CDR2 (germline): ENHRY, SYGVKD. Trimming shortened V by 0 bases and J by 5 bases, and 7 bases separated the two germline ends. This chain's CDR3 is CAISESERETQYF. The CDR3 bases are TGTGCCATCAGTGAGTCCGAAAGGGAGACCCAGTACTTC.

This clone was counted between two and nine times. The CDR3 region is CASSTLQGGGTEAFF. For the CDR3, the DNA is TGTGCCAGTAGTACCCTTCAGGGTGGTGGCACTGAAGCTTTCTTT. The J gene is TRBJ1-1, the V gene TRBV19; D might be TRBD1 (5 bases). This CDR3 region has 15 residues. CDR1 LNHDA and CDR2 SQIVND come from the germline V gene (reference sequence). Trimming took 4 bases from V and 4 from J, leaving 16 bases between them. Complete variable domain (other parts from reference TRBV19 and TRBJ1-1): DGGITQSPKYLFRKEGQNVTLSCEQNLNHDAMYWYRQDPGQGLRLIYYSQIVNDFQKGDIAEGYSVSREKKESFPLTVTSAQKNPTAFYLCASSTLQGGGTEAFFGQGTRLTVV.

The rearrangement uses TRBV19 and TRBJ1-2, with 7 bases aligning to TRBD1. The CDR3 contains 14 residues. The germline gives CDR1 LNHDA, CDR2 SQIVND (reference sequence). V was clipped by 5 bases and J by 5 bases; unmatched bases: 8. CDR3 in DNA: TGTGCCAGTAGTCAATCCGGGACAGCTTATGGCTACACCTTC. This sequence encodes CASSQSGTAYGYTF.

A remark on this clone: One junction end disagrees with the germline gene, perhaps due to a read error. The chain links TRBV5-4 to TRBJ2-7, with 8 bases fitting TRBD1. The germline V gene has CDR1 SGHNT and CDR2 YYREEE (reference sequence). CDR3 size: 16 residues. CDR3 in amino acids: CASSLHGTGGGGFSVF. The CDR3 nucleotides are TGTGCCAGCAGCTTGCATGGTACAGGGGGAGGAGGTTTCAGTGTTTTC.

This clone was detected a few times. The genes are TRBV5-1 and TRBJ2-5, with a possible D match to TRBD2 (6 bases). Germline loops: CDR1 SGHRS, CDR2 YFSETQ. The CDR3 totals 15 residues. V was pared by 0 bases and J by 2 bases, with 11 bases between. The CDR3 loop reads CASSLGGTEQETQYF. CDR3 nucleotide sequence: TGCGCCAGCAGCTTGGGCGGGACGGAACAAGAGACCCAGTACTTC.

The rearrangement links TRBV28 to TRBJ2-7; possible D gene TRBD2, 5 bases. The CDR3 extends over 15 amino acids. Trimming took 1 base from V and 3 from J, leaving 13 bases between them. Germline assignment: CDR1 MDHEN and CDR2 SYDVKM. The CDR3 spells CASSLSAGGHYEQYF. CDR3 in DNA: TGTGCCAGCAGTTTATCTGCAGGCGGGCACTACGAGCAGTACTTC.

The J gene is TRBJ1-6, the V gene TRBV11-1, with D perhaps TRBD1 (6 bases). The CDR3 contains 16 residues. The germline CDR1 and CDR2 sequences are SGHAT and FQDESV (reference sequence). V shed 5 bases and J shed 9 bases, with 20 bases lying between them. As DNA, the CDR3 is TGTGCCAGCAGCCTCCGCACTGGGGGGGCACGTTCACCCCTCCACTTT. It translates to CASSLRTGGARSPLHF.

The rearrangement links TRBV6-5 to TRBJ1-1; D call uncertain. This CDR3 comprises 12 residues. The V gene's germline CDR1 is MNHEY and CDR2 SVGAGI. Deletions cut 0 bases from V and 10 bases from J, with 9 bases between. The CDR3 region has the DNA TGTGCCAGCAGTTACTCCGTGGGGAGAGCTTTCTTT. This encodes CASSYSVGRAFF.

The V call is TRBV5-6, the J call TRBJ2-3; D might be TRBD1 (5 bases). V dropped 0 bases and J dropped 5 bases, with 7 bases sitting between them. CDR1 SGHDT and CDR2 YYEEEE come from the germline V gene. This CDR3 has 13 residues. The DNA for the CDR3 is TGTGCCAGCAGCTTGGTAGGGGTAGATACGCAGTATTTT. It is translated as CASSLVGVDTQYF.

The rearrangement joins TRBV7-2 to TRBJ2-2, with a possible D match to TRBD1 (5 bases). V dropped 5 bases and J dropped 3 bases, with 13 bases sitting between them. Germline CDR1 and CDR2: SGHTA and FQGNSA. The length of the CDR3 is 15 residues. CDR3 protein: CASSPEPRDTGELFF. CDR3 nucleotides: TGTGCCAGCAGCCCAGAACCCAGGGACACCGGGGAGCTGTTTTTT.